This TCR beta chain comes out of a study of shared clonotypes between healthy human individuals. The table came from immunoSEQ multiplex PCR; TCRdb's copy has only in-frame clones and leaves some out. The sample consists of approximately 2.4 million clones, around 95% of them appearing once. The trim removed 4 bases at V and 3 bases at J, leaving 2 bases unmatched. Germline V gene sequence: CDR1 SGHRS, CDR2 YFSETQ. The CDR3 has 15 residues. The chain has TRBV5-1 and TRBJ2-5, with 14 bases matching TRBD2. Input material: naive CD4+ T cells sorted from blood. As for subset: CD45RA+ positively selected. The origin of this receptor is a man aged 18 to 29 in good health. CDR3 protein: CASSQTSGGEETQYF. CDR3 coding DNA: TGCGCCAGCAGCCAGACTAGCGGGGGGGAAGAGACCCAGTACTTC.